The 29 T cell receptor beta chains presented below share a single source sample, sequenced in a study of T cell responses to AZD1222 COVID-19 vaccine. TCRdb's table, derived via immunoSEQ multiplex PCR, lists solely in-frame clones and lacks some. This sample has some 110,000 clones; 70% to 90% occur once, and the top ten carry about 16%. The specimen comprised peripheral blood, sampled 28 days after the second AZD1222 dose. The source of these receptors is an adult who received the AZD1222 COVID-19 vaccine.

The chain has TRBV5-4 and TRBJ2-3; 9 bases line up with TRBD2. The CDR3 loop spans 17 amino acids. The V gene's germline CDR1 is SGHNT and CDR2 YYREEE (reference sequence). With V trimmed by 0 bases and J by 6 bases, 11 bases remained unmatched. The DNA of the CDR3 is TGTGCCAGCAGCTTGGACCTGAGCGGGAGGTATTTGGATACGCAGTATTTT. Protein: CASSLDLSGRYLDTQYF.

The table lists this clone with a count of one. The chain couples TRBV9 to TRBJ1-1; tentative D call: TRBD1 (5 bases). CDR1 and CDR2 from the germline V gene are SGDLS and YYNGEE. The CDR3 spans 14 residues. V lost 1 base and J lost 0, with 7 bases in between. Written as DNA, the CDR3 is TGTGCCAGCAGCGTAACAGGATTGAACACTGAAGCTTTCTTT. The encoded protein is CASSVTGLNTEAFF.

This clone turned up a few times. This sequence joins TRBV4-1 and TRBJ1-2; D uncertain. The germline V gene encodes CDR1 MGHRA and CDR2 YSYEKL. Between the trimmed V and J ends, which lost 4 bases and 8 bases, there was a span of 20 bases. This CDR3 region has 15 residues. CDR3: CASSPSRWTTYGYTF. CDR3 bases: TGCGCCAGCAGCCCCTCCCGATGGACTACTTACGGCTACACCTTC.

The chain combines TRBV6-5 with TRBJ2-1, with 11 bases fitting TRBD2. The CDR3 is 16 amino acids. In germline, CDR1 is MNHEY, CDR2 SVGAGI. Germline trimming cut 4 bases from V and 9 bases from J; bases unmatched to any gene: 11. The CDR3 DNA reads as TGTGCCAGCAGTTTCTTAGCGGGGGGGCCAGATACTGAGCAGTTCTTC. It codes for CASSFLAGGPDTEQFF.

The genes are TRBV3-1 (or the pseudogene TRBV3-2) and TRBJ2-1, with D perhaps matching TRBD2 (6 bases). V was cut by 5 bases and J by 4 bases, with 12 bases left in between. Germline CDR1 reads LGHDT; CDR2 reads YNNKEL (reference sequence). The CDR3 has 14 amino acids. The CDR3 region has the DNA TGTGCCAGCAGCTTCCGGGACTCTTACAATGAGCAGTTCTTC. This codes for CASSFRDSYNEQFF.

V is TRBV10-3 and J is TRBJ2-3, with 8 bases that match TRBD2. The CDR3 length is 15 residues. The V and J ends lost 7 bases and 2 bases, in that order; junction bases with no gene match: 8. Germline CDR1 and CDR2: ENHRY and SYGVKD. CDR3 in amino acids: CAIKERERITDTQYF. For the CDR3, the DNA is TGTGCCATCAAGGAGCGGGAGAGAATCACAGATACGCAGTATTTT.

The genes are TRBV7-2 and TRBJ2-7, with D maybe TRBD1 (6 bases). CDR3 length: 13 residues. The germline V gene has CDR1 SGHTA and CDR2 FQGNSA. Trimming removed 6 bases at V and 4 bases at J, with 13 bases between. The CDR3 loop is CASSSQGQYEQYF. The CDR3 DNA is TGTGCCAGCAGTTCCCAAGGACAGTACGAGCAGTACTTC.

V and J are TRBV6-2 or TRBV6-3 and TRBJ2-7; D possibly corresponds to TRBD2 (6 bases). Germline V gene lookup returns CDR1 MNHEY and CDR2 SVGEGT. Trimming left V 1 base short and J 3 bases short, with 13 bases between. The CDR3 consists of 15 residues. The CDR3 reads CASSYYIPEGYEQYF. DNA of the CDR3: TGTGCCAGCAGTTACTATATTCCGGAGGGCTACGAGCAGTACTTC.

The chain joins TRBV7-2 to TRBJ2-6; D gene ambiguous. V shed 3 bases and J shed 0 bases, with 9 bases lying between them. CDR3 size: 16 residues. Germline CDR1 and CDR2: SGHTA and FQGNSA. CDR3 nucleotide sequence: TGTGCCAGCAGCTTTGGTCGGTTCTCTGGGGCCAACGTCCTGACTTTC. It yields the protein CASSFGRFSGANVLTF.

This chain uses TRBV7-8 with TRBJ1-5, with TRBD1 matching 9 bases. The CDR3 is 16 amino acids. Trimming cost V 1 base and J 7 bases; bases outside gene matches: 8. Germline V lookup: CDR1 SGHVS, CDR2 FQNEAQ. In nucleotides, the CDR3 is TGTGCCAGCAGCTTAGGGGGACAGGGAATGGGACAGCCCCAGCATTTT. It is translated as CASSLGGQGMGQPQHF.

This clone was counted between two and nine times. The rearrangement joins TRBV7-3 to TRBJ1-1, with D perhaps matching TRBD1 (6 bases). Between the trimmed V and J ends, which lost 5 bases and 5 bases, there was a span of 15 bases. This CDR3 has 14 residues. Germline lookup yields CDR1 SGHTA and CDR2 FQGTGA. The CDR3 region is CASSTQGWGTEAFF. In DNA, the CDR3 is TGTGCCAGCAGCACCCAGGGGTGGGGGACTGAAGCTTTCTTT.

The chain employs TRBV6-5 and TRBJ2-3, with a weak D call TRBD1 (6 bases). V lost 5 bases to trimming and J lost 2 bases, with 11 bases between them. CDR1 and CDR2 (germline): MNHEY, SVGAGI. CDR3 length: 14 amino acids. CDR3 in DNA: TGTGCCAGCAGTCCAGGGGAGATCACAGATACGCAGTATTTT. Its translation is CASSPGEITDTQYF.

The CDR3 protein is CASSPSGSTYGYTF. The CDR3, as DNA: TGTGCCAGCAGCCCGAGTGGCAGTACCTATGGCTACACCTTC. This sequence joins TRBV25-1 and TRBJ1-2; D call uncertain. Germline V gives CDR1 MGHDK, CDR2 SYGVNS. Trimming cost V 6 bases and J 4 bases, with 15 bases left between them. The CDR3 has 14 amino acids.

Remarks on this clone: One end of the junction fails to match germline, which may point to a read error. V gene TRBV5-4 combines with J gene TRBJ2-3; the D gene is possibly TRBD1 (5 bases). In germline, CDR1 is SGHNT, CDR2 YYREEE (reference sequence). The CDR3 contains 13 residues. DNA for the CDR3: TGTGCCAGCAGCTTGGCGAGTGGGGCGGATCGGAATTTT. The encoded protein is CASSLASGADRNF. Based on the CDR3 plus reference TRBV5-4 and TRBJ2-3, the full variable domain is ETGVTQSPTHLIKTRGQQVTLRCSSQSGHNTVSWYQQALGQGPQFIFQYYREEENGRGNFPPRFSGLQFPNYSSELNVNALELDDSALYLCASSLASGADRNFGPGTRLTVL.

The chain couples TRBV18 to TRBJ2-7, with 7 nucleotides matching TRBD2. V trimming: 2 bases; J trimming: 6 bases; junction bases outside the gene matches: 4. CDR1 and CDR2 (germline): KGHSH, LQKENI. CDR3 length: 13 residues. The DNA of the CDR3 is TGTGCCAGCTCACCATCAGCGGGGTTCGAGCAGTACTTC. As protein: CASSPSAGFEQYF.

The V gene is TRBV7-9, the J gene TRBJ2-5; no clear D. The V gene's germline CDR1 is SEHNR and CDR2 FQNEAQ (reference sequence). The CDR3 runs 13 residues. V lost 1 base, J lost 5 bases, and 8 bases lay in between. This CDR3 is CASSLGPGETQYF. CDR3 bases: TGTGCCAGCAGCTTAGGCCCTGGGGAGACCCAGTACTTC. Using reference TRBV7-9 and TRBJ2-5 for the parts outside the CDR3, the full variable domain is DTGVSQNPRHKITKRGQNVTFRCDPISEHNRLYWYRQTLGQGPEFLTYFQNEAQLEKSRLLSDRFSAERPKGSFSTLEIQRTEQGDSAMYLCASSLGPGETQYFGPGTRLLVL.

V usage is TRBV7-9 and J usage is TRBJ1-1; tentatively, D is TRBD1 (5 bases). The CDR3 has 15 residues. Trimming removed 10 bases at V and 0 bases at J, with 18 bases between. CDR1 is SEHNR, CDR2 FQNEAQ, per germline (reference sequence). CDR3 bases: TGTGCCATTGGAGGGGCCACGTTCATGAACACTGAAGCTTTCTTT. This codes for CAIGGATFMNTEAFF.

This rearrangement joins TRBV19 to TRBJ1-1, with D possibly being TRBD1 (5 bases). The CDR3 totals 13 residues. Germline CDR1 LNHDA, CDR2 SQIVND (reference sequence). Trimming cost V 6 bases and J 1 base, with 9 bases left between them. CDR3 amino acids: CASRGQGNTEAFF. In DNA, the CDR3 is TGTGCCAGTAGAGGGCAGGGGAACACTGAAGCTTTCTTT.

This rearrangement joins TRBV28 to TRBJ2-7; D tentatively reads TRBD1 or TRBD2 (5 bases each). Germline V gene data show CDR1 as MDHEN and CDR2 as SYDVKM. V was shortened by 4 bases and J by 4 bases, with 14 bases between the two germline ends. The length of the CDR3 is 14 residues. CDR3 nucleotides: TGTGCCAGCAGTTGGGACGAGACACTTTACGAGCAGTACTTC. It specifies CASSWDETLYEQYF.

The chain recombines TRBV25-1 with TRBJ1-1, with a weak D call TRBD1 (5 bases). Per the germline V gene, CDR1 is MGHDK and CDR2 is SYGVNS. With 3 bases removed from V and 6 bases from J, the gap between germline ends came to 20 bases. This CDR3 contains 16 residues. The CDR3 DNA sequence: TGTGCCAGCAGTGACTCTCAGGGAAGCCCGGTCCCTGAAGCTTTCTTT. It codes for CASSDSQGSPVPEAFF.

The genes are TRBV4-1 and TRBJ2-5; no clear D. CDR3 length equals 16 residues. Trimming removed 3 bases from V and 5 bases from J, with 19 bases in between. Germline CDR1 and CDR2: MGHRA and YSYEKL. The CDR3 region has the DNA TGCGCCAGCAGCCACATTGGGGTAGCTCCCGTGGAGACCCAGTACTTC. Translated, it gives CASSHIGVAPVETQYF.

The chain links TRBV5-5 to TRBJ1-4, with D hard to call. CDR1 is SGHKS and CDR2 is YYEKEE in the germline V gene (reference sequence). Trimming stripped 4 bases from V and 1 base from J, with 20 bases between. The CDR3 runs 18 residues. The CDR3 here is CASSRYWTSGETNEKLFF. The CDR3 coding sequence is TGTGCCAGCAGCCGCTATTGGACCTCGGGCGAAACTAATGAAAAACTGTTTTTT.

The chain employs TRBV11-2 and TRBJ2-5; D remains ambiguous. The CDR3 runs to 16 residues. V lost 4 bases, J lost 10 bases, and 25 bases lay in between. The germline V gene encodes CDR1 SGHAT and CDR2 FQNNGV. The chain's CDR3 is CASSSLSGPLQFYQYF. CDR3 DNA sequence: TGTGCCAGCAGCTCCCTTTCCGGGCCCCTTCAGTTTTACCAGTACTTC.

This chain connects TRBV28 to TRBJ2-7; D is undetermined. This CDR3 region has 16 residues. V was clipped by 5 bases and J by 2 bases, with 19 bases between them. Germline CDR1 is MDHEN and CDR2 is SYDVKM. The CDR3 nucleotides read TGTGCCAGCAGTCCCCCTCGAATCGCGGCTACCTACGAGCAGTACTTC. It translates to CASSPPRIAATYEQYF.

The chain has TRBV4-2 and TRBJ2-7; possibly TRBD2 for D (6 bases). The germline V and J ends were trimmed by 4 bases and 0 bases, with 13 bases remaining between them. Germline V CDR1 and CDR2: LGHNA, YNFKEQ. This CDR3 comprises 15 residues. This chain's CDR3 is CASSLSGSPSYEQYF. The CDR3 nucleotides read TGTGCCAGCAGCCTTAGCGGCTCCCCCTCCTACGAGCAGTACTTC.

The CDR3 spells CASSPIQGAAFF. DNA for the CDR3: TGTGCCAGCAGCCCAATACAGGGGGCTGCTTTCTTT. The rearrangement joins TRBV5-5 to TRBJ1-1; 9 nucleotides line up with TRBD1. This CDR3 region has 12 residues. Germline values: CDR1 SGHKS, CDR2 YYEKEE (reference sequence). Losses at the gene ends were 4 bases for V and 11 bases for J; bases not matched to a gene: 6.

The V and J genes are TRBV19 and TRBJ1-5; 7 bases align to TRBD1. CDR1 and CDR2 (germline): LNHDA, SQIVND (reference sequence). The CDR3 runs 12 residues. Trimming took 10 bases from V and 9 from J; bases not matched to a gene: 9. As DNA, the CDR3 is TGTGCCACCGACGACAGGGCGTCGCCCCAGCATTTT. Translating gives CATDDRASPQHF.

This clone was seen only a few times. The V call is TRBV5-4, the J call TRBJ1-2; 7 bases align to TRBD1. The CDR3 totals 15 residues. V shed 4 bases and J 5 bases; nucleotides not matched to a gene: 11. From germline, CDR1 is SGHNT and CDR2 YYREEE (reference sequence). This CDR3 is CASSNFNRGAYGYTF. CDR3 DNA sequence: TGTGCCAGCAGCAACTTTAACAGGGGCGCATATGGCTACACCTTC.

This clone was recorded a few times. The chain links TRBV25-1 to TRBJ2-1; the D gene is possibly TRBD1 (6 bases). The germline V gene has CDR1 MGHDK and CDR2 SYGVNS. V was clipped by 1 base and J by 2 bases, with 12 bases between them. The CDR3 spans 16 residues. CDR3 amino acids: CASSEWQGGTYNEQFF. The CDR3 bases are TGTGCCAGCAGTGAATGGCAAGGGGGTACCTACAATGAGCAGTTCTTC.